These T cell receptor beta chains were read from a single sample in a study of STAT5B mutations in CD4+ large granular lymphocyte leukemia. Data came from immunoSEQ multiplex PCR; TCRdb stores just in-frame clones and leaves some out. The repertoire consists of roughly 29,000 clones, with about three quarters occurring once and the leading ten covering around 0.99%. Sequencing was done on a sample of CD4+ T cells from blood buffy coats. All receptors come from a human donor in good health. Both conserved end residues are part of each CDR3. A D gene is named only where the DNA matches it firmly. Clone size, where shown, is once, few, many, or a class for clones that have expanded.

abundance,d_gene,j_gene,v_gene,CDR3aa,CDR3nt
NA,TRBD1,TRBJ1-6,TRBV7-2,CASSGWTGNSPLHF,TGTGCCAGCAGCGGCTGGACAGGGAATTCACCCCTCCACTTT
NA,NA,TRBJ1-5,TRBV21-1,CASSLGGNINQPQHF,TGTGCCAGCAGCCTAGGGGGCAATATCAATCAGCCCCAGCATTTT
NA,NA,TRBJ1-2,TRBV7-9,CASSTNYGYTF,TGTGCCAGCAGCACCAACTATGGCTACACCTTC
NA,TRBD1,TRBJ2-1,TRBV29-1,CSVRTGAINEQFF,TGCAGCGTACGGACAGGGGCGATTAATGAGCAGTTCTTC
few,NA,TRBJ1-1,TRBV19,CASSIAGTEDEAFF,TGTGCCAGTAGTATAGCTGGGACGGAGGATGAAGCTTTCTTT
NA,NA,TRBJ2-3,TRBV11-2,CASSLSSGLDTQYF,TGTGCCAGCAGCTTAAGTTCAGGATTGGATACGCAGTATTTT
NA,TRBD2,TRBJ2-3,TRBV28,CASSPYYVAGETTDTQYF,TGTGCCAGCAGTCCATACTATGTAGCGGGAGAGACCACAGATACGCAGTATTTT
NA,TRBD2,TRBJ2-7,TRBV27,CASRRTSGTYEQYF,TGTGCCAGCAGGAGGACTAGCGGGACCTACGAGCAGTACTTC
once,NA,TRBJ2-7,TRBV29-1,CSVSMTAYEQYF,TGCAGCGTTTCGATGACGGCCTACGAGCAGTACTTC
NA,NA,TRBJ1-3,TRBV12-2,CASKDKKAGTGPGNTIYF,TGTGCAAGTAAAGACAAGAAAGCCGGGACAGGGCCAGGAAACACCATATATTTT
NA,NA,TRBJ1-1,TRBV6-6,CASSYTGMNTEAFF,TGTGCCAGCAGTTACACGGGGATGAACACTGAAGCTTTCTTT
few,NA,TRBJ1-6,TRBV6-1,CASSESRASPLHF,TGTGCCAGCAGTGAAAGTAGGGCTTCACCCCTCCACTTT
NA,TRBD1,TRBJ2-3,TRBV7-6,CASARDRVTDTQYF,TGTGCCAGCGCCCGGGACAGGGTAACAGATACGCAGTATTTT
NA,TRBD1,TRBJ1-1,TRBV18,CASSPETGVNTEAFF,TGTGCCAGCTCACCGGAGACAGGGGTGAACACTGAAGCTTTCTTT
NA,NA,TRBJ2-1,TRBV29-1,CSVEDRAQIYNEQFF,TGCAGCGTTGAAGATCGTGCGCAGATATACAATGAGCAGTTCTTC
NA,NA,TRBJ2-5,TRBV9,CASSVDQETQYF,TGTGCCAGCAGCGTAGATCAAGAGACCCAGTACTTC
NA,NA,TRBJ2-5,TRBV7-2,CASSFERGDWLQETQYF,TGTGCCAGCAGCTTCGAGAGGGGGGACTGGCTCCAAGAGACCCAGTACTTC
once,NA,TRBJ2-5,TRBV7-2,CASSPTGIGQETQYF,TGTGCCAGCAGCCCTACGGGGATAGGCCAAGAGACCCAGTACTTC
few,TRBD1,TRBJ1-6,TRBV2,CASRGDSAYNSPLHF,TGTGCCAGCAGAGGGGACAGCGCATATAATTCACCCCTCCACTTT
NA,NA,TRBJ1-6,TRBV6-1,CASSAGRSYNSPLHF,TGTGCCAGCAGCGCAGGGAGGTCCTATAATTCACCCCTCCACTTT
once,NA,TRBJ2-7,TRBV18,CASSPGRVRHEQYF,TGTGCCAGCTCACCAGGGCGGGTTCGGCACGAGCAGTACTTC
NA,TRBD1,TRBJ2-7,TRBV5-1,CASSLRAGTVYEQYF,TGCGCCAGCAGCCTCCGGGCCGGGACAGTCTACGAGCAGTACTTC
NA,TRBD1,TRBJ1-4,TRBV23-1,CASSPTGTGSATNEKLFF,TGCGCCAGCAGTCCGACCGGGACAGGCTCTGCAACTAATGAAAAACTGTTTTTT
NA,TRBD1,TRBJ2-1,TRBV4-1,CASSQRGKGALGNNEQFF,TGCGCCAGCAGCCAAAGGGGAAAGGGGGCGTTGGGGAACAATGAGCAGTTCTTC
NA,NA,TRBJ1-4,TRBV6-1,CASSEVTTSPTNEKLFF,TGTGCCAGCAGTGAAGTAACCACTTCGCCAACTAATGAAAAACTGTTTTTT
NA,NA,TRBJ2-2,TRBV5-1,CASSTDGANTGELFF,TGCGCCAGCAGCACCGACGGAGCGAACACCGGGGAGCTGTTTTTT
once,TRBD1,TRBJ2-6,TRBV27,CASSWTGTGANVLTF,TGTGCCAGCAGTTGGACAGGGACCGGGGCCAACGTCCTGACTTTC
few,TRBD2,TRBJ2-3,TRBV5-4,CASTTSGGSTDTQYF,TGTGCCAGTACCACTAGCGGGGGGAGCACAGATACGCAGTATTTT
once,NA,TRBJ1-3,TRBV6-5,CASSYVWGNGNTIYF,TGTGCCAGCAGTTACGTATGGGGAAATGGAAACACCATATATTTT
once,NA,TRBJ2-5,TRBV30,CAWSVAEETQYF,TGTGCCTGGAGTGTCGCGGAAGAGACCCAGTACTTC
NA,NA,TRBJ2-1,TRBV29-1,CSVDTGRTNNEQFF,TGCAGCGTTGATACAGGGCGTACAAACAATGAGCAGTTCTTC
NA,NA,TRBJ2-7,TRBV12-5,CASGLAHLGGEQYF,TGTGCTAGTGGTTTGGCCCACCTGGGAGGCGAGCAGTACTTC
NA,NA,TRBJ2-3,TRBV29-1,CSAEGGPGTDTQYF,TGCAGCGCTGAGGGGGGCCCGGGCACAGATACGCAGTATTTT
NA,TRBD2,TRBJ2-5,TRBV9,CASSLAAGGGPVQETQYF,TGTGCCAGCTCCCTTGCAGCGGGCGGGGGGCCCGTTCAAGAGACCCAGTACTTC
NA,NA,TRBJ2-4,TRBV15,CATRLGGAKNIQYF,TGTGCCACCAGGCTTGGGGGGGCCAAAAACATTCAGTACTTC
once,NA,TRBJ2-3,TRBV10-1,CASSESLRGDTQYF,TGCGCCAGCAGTGAGTCGCTTCGGGGGGATACGCAGTATTTT
NA,NA,TRBJ2-2,TRBV5-1,CASSQGQPNTGELFF,TGCGCCAGCAGCCAAGGACAGCCGAACACCGGGGAGCTGTTTTTT
NA,NA,TRBJ2-3,TRBV15,CATSTGLNTDTQYF,TGTGCCACCAGCACGGGACTCAACACAGATACGCAGTATTTT
NA,NA,TRBJ1-5,TRBV6-1,CASSGGSNQPQHF,TGTGCCAGCAGTGGCGGGAGCAATCAGCCCCAGCATTTT
NA,TRBD1,TRBJ2-4,TRBV19,CASSTGQGNIQYF,TGTGCCAGTAGTACGGGACAGGGAAACATTCAGTACTTC